One sample yielded the 21 T cell receptor beta chains listed below, sequenced in a study of T-cell reconstitution after alpha-beta-depleted transplantation in children. Unique molecular identifiers were incorporated when the TCRbeta library was constructed. TCRdb independently ran MiXCR on the PCR reads; one entry per CDR3 protein. The table has 45,000 to 60,000 distinct CDR3 sequences, about 50% seen once. The material was peripheral blood, obtained before TCRalphabeta/CD19-depleted stem cell transplant. All receptors come from a boy younger than two with SCID, due to receive a stem cell transplant.

In its sample, this clonotype was seen many times. The chain carries TRBV6-1 and TRBJ1-1; D is undetermined. Germline CDR1 and CDR2: MNHNS and SASEGT. The CDR3 is made up of 13 amino acids. The V and J ends lost 7 bases and 1 base respectively, with 10 bases between them. CDR3 nucleotide sequence: TGTGCCAGCACCCTGACTGGGAACACTGAAGCTTTCTTT. Amino acids: CASTLTGNTEAFF.

By sample share, this clonotype is medium-sized. The chain is built from TRBV7-8 and TRBJ2-3; D gene ambiguous. The germline V gene has CDR1 SGHVS and CDR2 FQNEAQ. CDR3 length: 13 residues. V was pared by 5 bases and J by 2 bases, with 8 bases between. The CDR3 is CASSPSYTDTQYF. In nucleotides, the CDR3 is TGTGCCAGCAGCCCCTCTTACACAGATACGCAGTATTTT.

The table lists this clonotype with a few counts. This sequence joins TRBV20-1 and TRBJ2-7; D could derive from TRBD1 or TRBD2 (5 bases each). V gave up 1 base and J gave up 0 bases, with 10 bases separating them. The germline CDR1 and CDR2 sequences are DFQATT and SNEGSKA (reference sequence). CDR3 length: 14 amino acids. CDR3 sequence reads: CSARGGTASYEQYF. CDR3 DNA sequence: TGCAGTGCTAGAGGTGGGACGGCCTCCTACGAGCAGTACTTC.

The chain has TRBV3-1 and TRBJ2-7, with 7 nucleotides matching TRBD1. The V and J ends lost 4 bases and 5 bases, in that order; junction bases with no gene match: 8. Germline V CDR1 and CDR2: LGHDT, YNNKEL (reference sequence). The CDR3 extends over 14 amino acids. CDR3 protein: CASSPLEGAHEQYF. CDR3 coding DNA: TGTGCCAGCAGCCCCCTCGAGGGGGCCCACGAGCAGTACTTC.

The rearrangement uses TRBV5-5 and TRBJ1-2; D is possibly TRBD1 (6 bases). The CDR3 is made up of 13 amino acids. CDR1 and CDR2 (germline): SGHKS, YYEKEE (reference sequence). Trimming left V 3 bases short and J 5 bases short, with 11 bases between. In DNA, the CDR3 is TGTGCCAGCAGCTCCGGGACACCTTATGGCTACACCTTC. Its protein is CASSSGTPYGYTF.

This clonotype was observed a few times. V usage is TRBV20-1 and J usage is TRBJ2-7; TRBD1 matches 11 bases. V trimming: 1 base; J trimming: 6 bases; junction bases outside the gene matches: 5. Germline lookup yields CDR1 DFQATT and CDR2 SNEGSKA (reference sequence). There are 14 residues in the CDR3. The DNA of the CDR3 is TGCAGTGCTAGAGTTGGGGGACAGGGGGGCGAGCAGTACTTC. Its translation: CSARVGGQGGEQYF.

This clonotype was counted between two and nine times. The genes are TRBV5-1 and TRBJ2-7; 7 nucleotides match TRBD1. The CDR3 runs to 14 residues. Germline trimming cut 4 bases from V and 5 bases from J; bases unmatched to any gene: 9. Germline lookup yields CDR1 SGHRS and CDR2 YFSETQ. The CDR3 loop is CASSPARQGDEQYF. CDR3 DNA sequence: TGCGCCAGCAGCCCAGCGCGACAGGGCGACGAGCAGTACTTC.

The V and J genes are TRBV20-1 and TRBJ2-1; TRBD2 aligns across 8 bases. Germline V gene data show CDR1 as DFQATT and CDR2 as SNEGSKA (reference sequence). The CDR3 spans 14 residues. With V trimmed by 5 bases and J by 6 bases, 9 bases remained unmatched. In DNA, the CDR3 is TGCAGTGCTGCCCGTGGTAGCGGGGTCAATGAGCAGTTCTTC. It yields the protein CSAARGSGVNEQFF.

V usage is TRBV5-6 and J usage is TRBJ2-1; 14 nucleotides match TRBD2. With V trimmed by 1 base and J by 10 bases, 10 bases remained unmatched. Germline CDR1 is SGHDT and CDR2 is YYEEEE. This CDR3 comprises 17 residues. The CDR3 region has the DNA TGTGCCAGCAGCTTGCTCCCGACTAGCGGGGGGGCCCAAGAGCAGTTCTTC. It specifies CASSLLPTSGGAQEQFF.

The chain links TRBV12-3 or TRBV12-4 to TRBJ2-7; 7 nucleotides agree with TRBD1. The CDR3 spans 14 residues. Trimming at V came to 1 base and at J to 2 bases, leaving 2 bases not matched to a gene. The CDR3 region is CASSLVDRAYEQYF. The CDR3 nucleotides are TGTGCCAGCAGTTTAGTAGACAGGGCCTACGAGCAGTACTTC.

This clonotype came up a few times. The genes are TRBV6-2 or TRBV6-3 and TRBJ1-2; no firm D call. The CDR3 extends over 14 amino acids. Germline lookup yields CDR1 MNHEY and CDR2 SVGEGT. V lost 4 bases, J lost 4 bases, and 13 bases lay in between. CDR3 in DNA: TGTGCCAGCAGTTCAACCCGCCTCGGCTATGGCTACACCTTC. Encoded protein: CASSSTRLGYGYTF.

The CDR3 DNA reads TGCAGTGCTAGAGGGACAAGTAGGGCTGAAGCTTTCTTT. The encoded protein is CSARGTSRAEAFF. V usage is TRBV20-1 and J usage is TRBJ1-1; possibly TRBD1 for D (5 bases). With 1 base removed from V and 6 bases from J, the gap between germline ends came to 12 bases. From germline, CDR1 is DFQATT and CDR2 SNEGSKA (reference sequence). This CDR3 comprises 13 residues.

This clonotype occurred a few times. This chain links TRBV29-1 with TRBJ2-1; D gene unclear. The CDR3 spans 10 residues. Germline lookup yields CDR1 SQVTM and CDR2 ANQGSEA. Trimming stripped 6 bases from V and 10 bases from J, with 10 bases between. This chain's CDR3 is CSVAWGEQFF. The CDR3 nucleotides read TGCAGCGTGGCCTGGGGAGAGCAGTTCTTC.

The chain recombines TRBV11-2 with TRBJ2-1; D assignment may be TRBD1 or TRBD2 (5 bases each). V was clipped by 3 bases and J by 4 bases, with 13 bases between them. CDR3 size: 15 residues. Germline V CDR1 and CDR2: SGHAT, FQNNGV. The CDR3 reads CASSFTGTYYNEQFF. As DNA, the CDR3 is TGTGCCAGCAGCTTTACCGGGACCTATTACAATGAGCAGTTCTTC.

This clonotype was picked up a small number of times. The V call is TRBV4-2, the J call TRBJ2-3; TRBD2 agrees at 13 bases. The CDR3 sequence is 15 residues long. Germline V gene lookup returns CDR1 LGHNA and CDR2 YNFKEQ. The J segment lost 4 bases and the V segment lost 3 bases, leaving 1 base of the junction unmatched. Here the CDR3 DNA reads TGTGCCAGCAGCCAGACTAGCGGGGGGCCAGATACGCAGTATTTT. This encodes CASSQTSGGPDTQYF.

This clonotype showed up just once. For the CDR3, the DNA is TGCGCCAGCAGCTTGGAAGGGCGGACTAGCACAGATACGCAGTATTTT. The encoded protein is CASSLEGRTSTDTQYF. The chain carries TRBV5-1 and TRBJ2-3, with D maybe TRBD2 (5 bases). The V and J ends lost 0 bases and 0 bases respectively, with 11 bases between them. The CDR3 length is 16 residues. CDR1 SGHRS and CDR2 YFSETQ come from the germline V gene. Based on the CDR3 plus reference TRBV5-1 and TRBJ2-3, the full variable domain is KAGVTQTPRYLIKTRGQQVTLSCSPISGHRSVSWYQQTPGQGLQFLFEYFSETQRNKGNFPGRFSGRQFSNSRSEMNVSTLELGDSALYLCASSLEGRTSTDTQYFGPGTRLTVL.

This clonotype was found a few times. The rearrangement uses TRBV28 and TRBJ2-7, with 10 positions matching TRBD1. Germline V CDR1 and CDR2: MDHEN, SYDVKM. The CDR3 has 12 amino acids. The V segment lost 10 bases and the J segment 4 bases; nucleotides outside the gene matches: 4. The CDR3 DNA reads TGTGCCACCGAGGGACAGGGGTACGAGCAGTACTTC. The encoded protein is CATEGQGYEQYF. Looking up the rest from reference TRBV28 and TRBJ2-7 gives the full variable domain: DVKVTQSSRYLVKRTGEKVFLECVQDMDHENMFWYRQDPGLGLRLIYFSYDVKMKEKGDIPEGYSVSREKKERFSLILESASTNQTSMYLCATEGQGYEQYFGPGTRLTVT.

This clonotype has more than one count but fewer than ten. This chain links TRBV15 with TRBJ1-5; D unresolved. The CDR3 is made up of 14 amino acids. V was clipped by 5 bases and J by 0 bases, with 8 bases between them. CDR1 and CDR2 (germline): LNHNV, YYDKDF (reference sequence). In nucleotides, the CDR3 is TGTGCCACCAGCGGTGGGATTAGCAATCAGCCCCAGCATTTT. Its translation is CATSGGISNQPQHF.

This chain connects TRBV10-3 to TRBJ2-5, with D uncertain. This CDR3 comprises 14 residues. V was clipped by 8 bases and J by 3 bases, with 16 bases between them. Germline values: CDR1 ENHRY, CDR2 SYGVKD. CDR3: CAIGRGAPEETQYF. The CDR3 DNA reads TGTGCCATCGGACGAGGCGCCCCCGAAGAGACCCAGTACTTC.

This clonotype is a singleton in its sample. The CDR3 loop reads CASSLGRTKAEQYF. For the CDR3, the DNA is TGTGCCAGCAGCTTAGGACGGACTAAGGCGGAGCAGTACTTC. V gene TRBV7-9 combines with J gene TRBJ2-7; a possible D gene is TRBD2 (6 bases). The CDR3 has 14 amino acids. The germline gives CDR1 SEHNR, CDR2 FQNEAQ (reference sequence). The V gene lost 1 base and the J gene lost 7 bases, with 14 bases spanning the gap.

The CDR3 DNA sequence: TGTGCCAGCAGTGGTGGTGGGGAAAAACTGTTTTTT. It yields the protein CASSGGGEKLFF. The rearrangement uses TRBV28 and TRBJ1-4; no definite D call. V was cut by 5 bases and J by 8 bases, with 9 bases left in between. The germline V gene has CDR1 MDHEN and CDR2 SYDVKM. The CDR3 runs 12 residues.